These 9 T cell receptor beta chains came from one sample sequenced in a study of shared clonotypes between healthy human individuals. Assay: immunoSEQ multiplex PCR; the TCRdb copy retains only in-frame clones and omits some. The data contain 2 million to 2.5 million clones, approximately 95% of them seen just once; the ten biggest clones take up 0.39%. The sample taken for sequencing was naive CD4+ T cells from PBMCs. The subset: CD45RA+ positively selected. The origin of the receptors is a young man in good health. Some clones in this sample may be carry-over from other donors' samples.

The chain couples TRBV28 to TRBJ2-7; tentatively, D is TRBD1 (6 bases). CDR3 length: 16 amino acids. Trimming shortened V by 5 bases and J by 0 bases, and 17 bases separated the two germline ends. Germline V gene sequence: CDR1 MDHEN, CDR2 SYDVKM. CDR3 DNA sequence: TGTGCCAGCAGTACCACAGGACAGAAAAGCTCCTACGAGCAGTACTTC. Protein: CASSTTGQKSSYEQYF.

The CDR3 DNA reads as TGTGCCAGCAGCTCAGGACAGGGGGCGAGGACAGATACGCAGTATTTT. The encoded protein is CASSSGQGARTDTQYF. V and J are TRBV5-4 and TRBJ2-3; 11 nucleotides match TRBD1. V lost 3 bases, J lost 3 bases, and 6 bases stayed unmatched. The CDR3 loop spans 16 amino acids. Germline values: CDR1 SGHNT, CDR2 YYREEE (reference sequence). Combining the CDR3 with reference TRBV5-4 and TRBJ2-3 gives the whole variable domain ETGVTQSPTHLIKTRGQQVTLRCSSQSGHNTVSWYQQALGQGPQFIFQYYREEENGRGNFPPRFSGLQFPNYSSELNVNALELDDSALYLCASSSGQGARTDTQYFGPGTRLTVL.

As DNA, the CDR3 is TGTGCTTCTCTACCGGGACTTGGCACAGATACGCAGTATTTT. Protein product: CASLPGLGTDTQYF. The chain is built from TRBV2 and TRBJ2-3, with D possibly matching TRBD2 (6 bases). The CDR3 spans 14 residues. Germline assignment: CDR1 SNHLY and CDR2 FYNNEI.

CDR3: CASSEGIEDTQYF. CDR3 nucleotide sequence: TGTGCCAGCAGTGAAGGTATCGAAGATACGCAGTATTTT. The chain carries TRBV2 and TRBJ2-3; unclear D gene. Germline values: CDR1 SNHLY, CDR2 FYNNEI. The CDR3 covers 13 residues. V lost 1 base, J lost 5 bases, and 7 bases lay in between.

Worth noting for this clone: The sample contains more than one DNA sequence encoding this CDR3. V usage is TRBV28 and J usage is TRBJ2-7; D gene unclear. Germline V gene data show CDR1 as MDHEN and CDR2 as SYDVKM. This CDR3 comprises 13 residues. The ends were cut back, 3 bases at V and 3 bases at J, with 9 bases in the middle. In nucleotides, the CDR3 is TGTGCCAGCAGTTTCAGACCAAGCTACGAGCAGTACTTC. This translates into CASSFRPSYEQYF.

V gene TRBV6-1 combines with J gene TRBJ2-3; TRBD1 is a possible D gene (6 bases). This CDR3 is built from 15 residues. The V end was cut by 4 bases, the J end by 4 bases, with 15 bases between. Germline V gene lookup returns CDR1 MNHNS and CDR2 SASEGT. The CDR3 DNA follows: TGTGCCAGCAGTGGGGTCCAAGGGGGTGCAGATACGCAGTATTTT. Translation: CASSGVQGGADTQYF.

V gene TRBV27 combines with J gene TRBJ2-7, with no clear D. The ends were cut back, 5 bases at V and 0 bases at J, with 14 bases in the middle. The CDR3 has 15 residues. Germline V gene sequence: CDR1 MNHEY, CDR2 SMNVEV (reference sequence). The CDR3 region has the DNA TGTGCCAGCAGTCGGTCCGGTCTAAGCTCCTACGAGCAGTACTTC. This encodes CASSRSGLSSYEQYF.

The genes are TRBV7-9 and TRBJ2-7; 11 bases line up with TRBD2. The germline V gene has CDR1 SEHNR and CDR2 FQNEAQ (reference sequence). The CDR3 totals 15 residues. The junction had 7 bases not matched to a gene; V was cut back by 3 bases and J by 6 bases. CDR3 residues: CASSFLAGGPSEQYF. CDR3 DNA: TGTGCCAGCAGCTTTCTAGCGGGGGGCCCTTCCGAGCAGTACTTC. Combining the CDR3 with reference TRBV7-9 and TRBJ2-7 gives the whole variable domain DTGVSQNPRHKITKRGQNVTFRCDPISEHNRLYWYRQTLGQGPEFLTYFQNEAQLEKSRLLSDRFSAERPKGSFSTLEIQRTEQGDSAMYLCASSFLAGGPSEQYFGPGTRLTVT.

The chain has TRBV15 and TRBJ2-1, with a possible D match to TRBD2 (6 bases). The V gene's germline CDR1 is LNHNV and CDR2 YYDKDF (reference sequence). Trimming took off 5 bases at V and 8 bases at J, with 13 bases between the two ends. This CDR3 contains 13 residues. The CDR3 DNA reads TGTGCCACCAGCCCCCCGGGGGTGGATGAGCAGTTCTTC. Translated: CATSPPGVDEQFF.